This TCR beta chain came from a study of beta chain features in type 1 diabetes. Sort purity for all populations was recorded as exceeding 98%. Since all of the isolated RNA was reverse transcribed, expressed TCRB transcripts were what got sequenced. Only in-frame clones appear in the TCRdb table, and some are missing; sequencing was by immunoSEQ multiplex PCR. This repertoire shows hundreds of thousands of clones, over 11% found once; its top ten account for around 0.04%. The CDR3 consists of 13 residues. Trimming took off 3 bases at V and 3 bases at J, with 6 bases between the two ends. CDR1 LGHNT and CDR2 FRNRAP come from the germline V gene. This clone was detected only a few times. As yet, its antigen is unknown. Findings and limits, study-wide: Patients with Type 1 diabetes showed moderately but significantly shorter TCRB CDR3s in all four CD4+ subsets. Reduced insertions and increased deletions marked VDJ junctions in type 1 diabetes patients. Compared to healthy donors, patients appeared to have naive, central memory and Treg TCRB repertoires that were more alike.

The V gene is TRBV12-5, the J gene TRBJ2-1; D gene uncertain. The clonotype originates from a man aged 18 to 29 with type 1 diabetes. Material: naive CD4+ T cells from blood. CDR3 in amino acids: CASGFLNYNEQFF. The DNA for the CDR3 is TGTGCTAGTGGTTTTCTTAACTACAATGAGCAGTTCTTC.